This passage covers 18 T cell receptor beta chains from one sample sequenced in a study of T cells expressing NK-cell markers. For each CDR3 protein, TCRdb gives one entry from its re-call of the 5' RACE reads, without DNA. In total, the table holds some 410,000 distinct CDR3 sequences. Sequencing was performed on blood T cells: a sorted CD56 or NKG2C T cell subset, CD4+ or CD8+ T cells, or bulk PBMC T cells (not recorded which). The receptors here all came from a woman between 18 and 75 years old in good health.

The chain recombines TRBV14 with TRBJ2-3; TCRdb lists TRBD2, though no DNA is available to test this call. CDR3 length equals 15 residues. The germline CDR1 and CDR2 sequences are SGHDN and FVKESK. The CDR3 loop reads CASSPGTSYKDTQYF.

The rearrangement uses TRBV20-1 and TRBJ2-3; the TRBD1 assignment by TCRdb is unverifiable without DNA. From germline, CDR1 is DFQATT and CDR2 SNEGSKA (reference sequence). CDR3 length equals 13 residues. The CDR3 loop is CSATGRLTDTQYF.

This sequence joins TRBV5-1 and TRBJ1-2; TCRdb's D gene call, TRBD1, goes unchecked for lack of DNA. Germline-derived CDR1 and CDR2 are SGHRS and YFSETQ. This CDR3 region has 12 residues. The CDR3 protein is CASSSGRGSYTF.

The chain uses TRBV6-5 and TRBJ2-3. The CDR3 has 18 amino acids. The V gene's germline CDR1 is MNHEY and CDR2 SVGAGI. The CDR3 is CASSYSASRGSITDTQYF.

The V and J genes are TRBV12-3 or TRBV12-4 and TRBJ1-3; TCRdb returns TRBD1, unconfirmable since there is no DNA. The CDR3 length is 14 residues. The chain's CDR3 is CASSWTSSGNTIYF.

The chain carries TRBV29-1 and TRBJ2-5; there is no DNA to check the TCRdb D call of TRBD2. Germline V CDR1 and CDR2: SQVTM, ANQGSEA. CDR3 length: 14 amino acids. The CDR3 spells CSVNLWESEETQYF. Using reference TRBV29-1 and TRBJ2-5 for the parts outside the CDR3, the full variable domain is SAVISQKPSRDICQRGTSLTIQCQVDSQVTMMFWYRQQPGQSLTLIATANQGSEATYESGFVIDKFPISRPNLTFSTLTVSNMSPEDSSIYLCSVNLWESEETQYFGPGTRLLVL.

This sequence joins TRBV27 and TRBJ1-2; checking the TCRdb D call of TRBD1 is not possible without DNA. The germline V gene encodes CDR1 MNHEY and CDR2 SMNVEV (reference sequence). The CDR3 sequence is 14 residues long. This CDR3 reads CASSLSPGMNGYTF.

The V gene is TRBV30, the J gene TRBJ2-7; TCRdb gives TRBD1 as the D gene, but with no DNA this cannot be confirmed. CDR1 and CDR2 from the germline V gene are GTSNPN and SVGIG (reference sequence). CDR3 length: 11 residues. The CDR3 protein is CAWRTGAGEYF.

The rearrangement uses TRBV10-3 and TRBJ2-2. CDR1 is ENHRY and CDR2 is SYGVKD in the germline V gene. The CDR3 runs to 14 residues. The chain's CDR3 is CAISGWVHTGELFF.

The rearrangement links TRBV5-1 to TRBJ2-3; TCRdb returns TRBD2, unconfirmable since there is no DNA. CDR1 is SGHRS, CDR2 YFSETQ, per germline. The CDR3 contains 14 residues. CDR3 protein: CASSWGGIADTQYF.

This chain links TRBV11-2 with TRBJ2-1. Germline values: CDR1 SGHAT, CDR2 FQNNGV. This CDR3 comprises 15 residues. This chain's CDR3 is CASSLVGRYDNEQFF.

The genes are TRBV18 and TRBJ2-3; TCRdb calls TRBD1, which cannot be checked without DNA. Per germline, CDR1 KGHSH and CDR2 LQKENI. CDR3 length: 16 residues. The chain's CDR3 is CASSPAQVGSTDTQYF.

CDR3 amino acids: CASSSWASGSNYEQYF. The V gene is TRBV7-2, the J gene TRBJ2-7; absent DNA, TCRdb's TRBD2 call cannot be checked. Germline V lookup: CDR1 SGHTA, CDR2 FQGNSA. This CDR3 comprises 16 residues.

The CDR3 here is CASSSGRRINQPQHF. The chain links TRBV12-3 or TRBV12-4 to TRBJ1-5. The CDR3 is made up of 15 amino acids.

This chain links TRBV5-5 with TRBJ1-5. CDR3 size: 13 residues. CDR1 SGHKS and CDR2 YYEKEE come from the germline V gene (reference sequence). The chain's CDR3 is CASRGEVDQPQHF.

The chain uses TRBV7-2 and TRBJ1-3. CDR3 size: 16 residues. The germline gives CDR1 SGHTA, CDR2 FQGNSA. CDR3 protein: CASRKGGTLSGNTIYF.

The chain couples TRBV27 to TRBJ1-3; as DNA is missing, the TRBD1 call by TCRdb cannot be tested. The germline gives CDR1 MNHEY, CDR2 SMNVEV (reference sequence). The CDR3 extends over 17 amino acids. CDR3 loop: CASSRRLDSTSGNTIYF.

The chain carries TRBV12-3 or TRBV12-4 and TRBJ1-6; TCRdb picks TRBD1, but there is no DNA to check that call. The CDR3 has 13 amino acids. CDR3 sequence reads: CASGRDGNSPLHF.